This passage covers 10 T cell receptor beta chains from one sample sequenced in a study of cytomegalovirus exposure and HLA in healthy donors. Primers for the PCR totalled 60 Vbeta and 13 Jbeta. Measured with immunoSEQ multiplex PCR; TCRdb has only the in-frame clones, and not every one. The repertoire holds roughly 160,000 clones, with roughly 70% as singletons. Sequencing was performed on PBMCs. These receptors all come from a woman aged 18-35 years in good health and CMV-seropositive.

The J gene is TRBJ2-6, the V gene TRBV11-2; tentative D call: TRBD1 (6 bases). The CDR3 length is 16 residues. Per the germline V gene, CDR1 is SGHAT and CDR2 is FQNNGV. Trimming left V 4 bases short and J 0 bases short, with 10 bases between. The CDR3 DNA is TGTGCCAGCAGCTCAGGGGCGTACTCTGGGGCCAACGTCCTGACTTTC. It yields the protein CASSSGAYSGANVLTF. Based on the CDR3 plus reference TRBV11-2 and TRBJ2-6, the full variable domain is EAGVAQSPRYKIIEKRQSVAFWCNPISGHATLYWYQQILGQGPKLLIQFQNNGVVDDSQLPKDRFSAERLKGVDSTLKIQPAKLEDSAVYLCASSSGAYSGANVLTFGAGSRLTVL.

V and J are TRBV6-5 and TRBJ2-1; 10 bases are a match to TRBD1. The length of the CDR3 is 11 residues. The germline V gene encodes CDR1 MNHEY and CDR2 SVGAGI. The V and J ends lost 5 bases and 14 bases, in that order; junction bases with no gene match: 3. Here the CDR3 DNA reads TGTGCCAGCAGTCATGGACAGGGGGAGTTCTTC. Amino acid sequence: CASSHGQGEFF.

V and J are TRBV30 and TRBJ1-1; unclear D gene. The CDR3 loop spans 13 amino acids. V shed 5 bases and J shed 6 bases, with 16 bases lying between them. From germline, CDR1 is GTSNPN and CDR2 SVGIG (reference sequence). CDR3 in DNA: TGTGCCTGGCGCAGAGGGTTTCAGGCTGAAGCTTTCTTT. Translation: CAWRRGFQAEAFF.

The V and J genes are TRBV30 and TRBJ2-5; the D is unclear. Germline V gene data show CDR1 as GTSNPN and CDR2 as SVGIG (reference sequence). Deletions cut 7 bases from V and 5 bases from J, with 14 bases between. The CDR3 contains 12 residues. The CDR3 protein is CASRPVGETQYF. Here the CDR3 DNA reads TGTGCCTCGAGACCTGTCGGGGAGACCCAGTACTTC.

The chain combines TRBV18 with TRBJ1-1; maybe TRBD1 (5 bases). Germline CDR1 and CDR2: KGHSH and LQKENI. This CDR3 contains 14 residues. V lost 3 bases and J 3 bases, leaving 11 bases between the germline ends. The CDR3 loop is CASSPGGRDTEAFF. The CDR3 DNA follows: TGTGCCAGCTCACCGGGGGGGAGGGACACTGAAGCTTTCTTT.

The rearrangement uses TRBV5-4 and TRBJ2-7, with D possibly being TRBD1 (5 bases). Germline V lookup: CDR1 SGHNT, CDR2 YYREEE (reference sequence). V dropped 4 bases and J dropped 3 bases, with 14 bases sitting between them. There are 14 residues in the CDR3. The CDR3 sequence is CASSGHDGDYEQYF. The CDR3 DNA is TGTGCCAGCAGCGGACACGACGGCGACTACGAGCAGTACTTC.

This clone has only one observation. The rearrangement uses TRBV10-3 and TRBJ2-1; TRBD2 matches 11 bases. There are 16 residues in the CDR3. Trimming took 0 bases from V and 9 from J; bases not matched to a gene: 7. Per germline, CDR1 ENHRY and CDR2 SYGVKD. Here the CDR3 DNA reads TGTGCCATCAGTGAGTCAGGACTAGCGGGTTCGGGTGAGCAGTTCTTC. Amino acids: CAISESGLAGSGEQFF.

This chain's CDR3 is CASSVVSSGNTIYF. The CDR3 nucleotides read TGTGCCAGCAGCGTCGTCAGCTCTGGAAACACCATATATTTT. The V call is TRBV9, the J call TRBJ1-3; D remains unclear. The V and J ends lost 2 bases and 0 bases respectively, with 6 bases between them. Germline V gives CDR1 SGDLS, CDR2 YYNGEE. The CDR3 contains 14 residues.

V is TRBV5-1 and J is TRBJ2-3, with D uncertain. Germline-derived CDR1 and CDR2 are SGHRS and YFSETQ. V was clipped by 6 bases and J by 1 base, with 9 bases between them. This CDR3 has 13 residues. Written as DNA, the CDR3 is TGCGCCAGCAAGCTTGGTCGCACAGATACGCAGTATTTT. This gives the protein CASKLGRTDTQYF.

The chain recombines TRBV2 with TRBJ1-1; tentatively, D is TRBD1 (6 bases). CDR3 length equals 16 residues. In germline, CDR1 is SNHLY, CDR2 FYNNEI. The V end lost 6 bases, the J end lost 1 base, and 18 bases lay between the germline ends. The CDR3 sequence is CASRKDSVEGNTEAFF. The CDR3 coding sequence is TGTGCCAGCAGGAAGGACAGCGTTGAGGGGAACACTGAAGCTTTCTTT.